This T cell receptor beta chain was found in a study of blood T cells in healthy people across ages. Combining a sample-barcoded 5' primer with a J-beta primer mix, a second PCR ran for about 7 to 11 cycles. Through a template-switch adaptor with 12 random nucleotides, each cDNA molecule received a tag. TCRdb recomputed calls from the 5' RACE reads with MiXCR, one row per CDR3 protein. The sample yields approximately 800,000 distinct CDR3 sequences, approximately 65% seen once. In germline, CDR1 is ENHRY, CDR2 SYGVKD. The V end lost 4 bases, the J end lost 6 bases, and 14 bases lay between the germline ends. The CDR3 has 14 amino acids.

Sequencing input: blood. The TCR comes from a man aged 25 to 40 in good health. The chain joins TRBV10-3 to TRBJ2-3; maybe TRBD1 (5 bases). The CDR3 DNA follows: TGTGCCATCAGTGTCCGGCAGACAGCGGATACGCAGTATTTT. The encoded protein is CAISVRQTADTQYF.